The following is a T cell receptor beta chain sequence with its context. Its specificity is not known. A single record per CDR3 protein comes from TCRdb applying MiXCR to the reads. Of some 920,000 distinct CDR3 sequences listed, 31% are singletons. The sample belongs to a study of T cell repertoires in cytomegalovirus infection. At the level of the study: Public TCR beta signature analysis indicated the presence of both CMV infection and matching HLA type. Study outcomes and limitations: Ex vivo responses were dominated by HLA-C-restricted CMV-specific TCR beta clonotypes. Frequencies of public TCR beta families were cumulated, and this identified carriers of CMV plus the relevant HLA.

V lost 0 bases and J lost 1, with 12 bases in between. The germline V gene has CDR1 DFQATT and CDR2 SNEGSKA (reference sequence). The CDR3 is made up of 16 amino acids. This TCR was recovered from a human donor in good health (CMV status not recorded). Some clones in this sample may be carry-over from other donors' samples. The chain links TRBV20-1 to TRBJ2-2, with D perhaps TRBD1 (6 bases). The specimen was cultured CD8+ T cells from PBMCs, collected from culture after CMV antigen stimulation. This CDR3 is CSARDWSQGNTGELFF. DNA for the CDR3: TGCAGTGCTAGAGATTGGTCACAGGGGAACACCGGGGAGCTGTTTTTT.